The next 16 T cell receptor beta chains were all read from a single sample in a study of human T cells and chemical hapten exposure. Time point meaning: patch test 3, about 24 weeks after DPC sensitization. Stated treatment: therapeutic diphenylcyclopropenone sensitization with weekly scalp DPC. TCRdb re-derived calls from the RACE reads in MiXCR, one entry per CDR3 protein. Here the sample spans 150,000 to 200,000 distinct CDR3 sequences, about 27% being singletons. Source: whole blood, taken in connection with sensitization to the hapten diphenylcyclopropenone (DPC). These receptors were obtained from a woman under 30 with alopecia areata. Some clones in this sample may be carry-over from other donors' samples.

The chain employs TRBV4-3 and TRBJ2-2, with 11 bases lining up with TRBD2. This CDR3 has 15 residues. Germline V lookup: CDR1 LGHNA, CDR2 YSLEER. The junction had 6 bases not matched to a gene; V was cut back by 5 bases and J by 7 bases. For the CDR3, the DNA is TGCGCCAGCAGCATAGCGGGAGGGCCGGTCGGGGAGCTGTTTTTT. Protein sequence: CASSIAGGPVGELFF.

V is TRBV28 and J is TRBJ1-5, with 7 positions matching TRBD1. Germline CDR1 and CDR2: MDHEN and SYDVKM. The CDR3 runs to 13 residues. V was pared by 6 bases and J by 5 bases, with 4 bases of the junction left unmatched. This CDR3 reads CASRQGRYQPQHF. CDR3 nucleotides: TGTGCCAGCAGACAGGGGAGGTATCAGCCCCAGCATTTT.

The chain is built from TRBV7-3 and TRBJ2-6, with unresolved D. Trimming took 5 bases from V and 2 from J, leaving 16 bases between them. Per germline, CDR1 SGHTA and CDR2 FQGTGA. The CDR3 has 17 residues. CDR3 coding DNA: TGTGCCAGCAGCCAGACGGACCTTTCTCCTGGGGCCAACGTCCTGACTTTC. Encoded protein: CASSQTDLSPGANVLTF.

CDR3: CASSDLSEQYF. As DNA, the CDR3 is TGTGCCAGCAGTGACCTCTCCGAGCAGTACTTC. V and J are TRBV6-1 and TRBJ2-7, with D uncertain. This CDR3 is 11 amino acids long. The V gene's germline CDR1 is MNHNS and CDR2 SASEGT. V was clipped by 3 bases and J by 6 bases, with 6 bases between them.

There are a few counts of this clonotype. The chain employs TRBV11-2 and TRBJ2-1; 7 positions agree with TRBD1. This CDR3 has 13 residues. Per the germline V gene, CDR1 is SGHAT and CDR2 is FQNNGV. The trim removed 2 bases at V and 6 bases at J, leaving 1 base unmatched. The CDR3 protein is CASSLRQGNEQFF. DNA for the CDR3: TGTGCCAGCAGCTTAAGACAGGGCAATGAGCAGTTCTTC.

This clonotype was recorded at least ten times. The chain employs TRBV29-1 and TRBJ2-2, with TRBD1 as a possible D gene (7 bases). The CDR3 covers 14 residues. CDR1 is SQVTM and CDR2 is ANQGSEA in the germline V gene. Trimming stripped 4 bases from V and 4 bases from J, with 13 bases between. CDR3 DNA: TGCAGCGTTGGGTACAGGGGAGGCACCGGGGAGCTGTTTTTT. It encodes CSVGYRGGTGELFF.

This clonotype was detected only a few times. The J gene is TRBJ2-3, the V gene TRBV18, with D possibly matching TRBD1 (5 bases). Germline V gives CDR1 KGHSH, CDR2 LQKENI. V shed 5 bases and J shed 7 bases, with 13 bases lying between them. This CDR3 has 13 residues. The CDR3 protein is CASSETQGYTQYF. The CDR3 region has the DNA TGTGCCAGCTCAGAAACCCAGGGTTATACGCAGTATTTT.

The chain has TRBV5-4 and TRBJ1-1, with D unresolved. Germline V gene data show CDR1 as SGHNT and CDR2 as YYREEE (reference sequence). This CDR3 is 14 amino acids long. Trimming stripped 5 bases from V and 2 bases from J, with 13 bases between. The CDR3 spells CASSPQVPNTEAFF. Written as DNA, the CDR3 is TGTGCCAGCAGTCCTCAGGTCCCCAACACTGAAGCTTTCTTT.

This clonotype has more than one count but fewer than ten. The V and J genes are TRBV5-1 and TRBJ1-5, with 8 bases that match TRBD1. There are 15 residues in the CDR3. Germline CDR1 SGHRS, CDR2 YFSETQ. V gave up 3 bases and J gave up 2 bases; unmatched junction bases: 4. The CDR3 DNA reads as TGCGCCAGCAGCTCCGGACAGGGAGGCAATCAGCCCCAGCATTTT. As protein: CASSSGQGGNQPQHF.

The CDR3 loop reads CASSYSATGFPLPSGNTIYF. The CDR3 bases are TGTGCCAGCAGTTACTCCGCTACAGGGTTTCCACTTCCCTCTGGAAACACCATATATTTT. The J gene is TRBJ1-3, the V gene TRBV6-5; D perhaps matches TRBD1 (6 bases). The germline gives CDR1 MNHEY, CDR2 SVGAGI. This CDR3 region has 20 residues. V lost 0 bases and J lost 0, with 21 bases in between.

This chain connects TRBV24-1 to TRBJ1-1; 7 nucleotides line up with TRBD1. The CDR3 is 13 residues long. V gave up 11 bases and J gave up 0 bases; unmatched junction bases: 5. Germline V CDR1 and CDR2: KGHDR, SFDVKD. CDR3 bases: TGTGCCATGGGACAGATAATGAACACTGAAGCTTTCTTT. Its translation is CAMGQIMNTEAFF.

There are a few counts of this clonotype. The gene calls are TRBV30 and TRBJ2-2; 9 bases are shared with TRBD2. Trimming took 0 bases from V and 8 from J; bases not matched to a gene: 7. Germline V gene data show CDR1 as GTSNPN and CDR2 as SVGIG (reference sequence). This CDR3 contains 15 residues. CDR3 DNA: TGTGCCTGGAGTGTAAGCGGGAGGTTCTCTGGGGAGCTGTTTTTT. This sequence encodes CAWSVSGRFSGELFF.

This chain uses TRBV12-3 or TRBV12-4 with TRBJ2-7; perhaps TRBD2 as D (5 bases). V lost 6 bases, J lost 6 bases, and 21 bases lay in between. This CDR3 has 15 residues. This CDR3 is CASRQGPEEGLEQYF. CDR3 DNA sequence: TGTGCCAGCAGACAAGGTCCCGAAGAGGGCCTCGAGCAGTACTTC.

The gene calls are TRBV6-2 or TRBV6-3 and TRBJ1-1; no definite D call. Germline V gene data show CDR1 as MNHEY and CDR2 as SVGEGT. Deletions cut 4 bases from V and 4 bases from J, with 13 bases between. CDR3 size: 14 residues. The CDR3 is CASSSQREGTEAFF. In DNA, the CDR3 is TGTGCCAGCAGTTCCCAACGGGAGGGCACTGAAGCTTTCTTT.

There are a few counts of this clonotype. The V call is TRBV5-5, the J call TRBJ2-3; 10 nucleotides match TRBD2. CDR3 length: 16 amino acids. Germline lookup yields CDR1 SGHKS and CDR2 YYEKEE (reference sequence). The V and J ends lost 4 bases and 3 bases, in that order; junction bases with no gene match: 8. In nucleotides, the CDR3 is TGTGCCAGCAGCCCAGGACTAGCGGTGTTTACAGATACGCAGTATTTT. Its translation: CASSPGLAVFTDTQYF.

In this sample, this clonotype turned up a few times. The chain has TRBV29-1 and TRBJ2-2; no clear D gene. There are 15 residues in the CDR3. Between the trimmed V and J ends, which lost 3 bases and 0 bases, there was a span of 11 bases. Germline V gene lookup returns CDR1 SQVTM and CDR2 ANQGSEA. In DNA, the CDR3 is TGCAGCGTTGACCTGAGGCACTCGAACACCGGGGAGCTGTTTTTT. Translation gives CSVDLRHSNTGELFF.